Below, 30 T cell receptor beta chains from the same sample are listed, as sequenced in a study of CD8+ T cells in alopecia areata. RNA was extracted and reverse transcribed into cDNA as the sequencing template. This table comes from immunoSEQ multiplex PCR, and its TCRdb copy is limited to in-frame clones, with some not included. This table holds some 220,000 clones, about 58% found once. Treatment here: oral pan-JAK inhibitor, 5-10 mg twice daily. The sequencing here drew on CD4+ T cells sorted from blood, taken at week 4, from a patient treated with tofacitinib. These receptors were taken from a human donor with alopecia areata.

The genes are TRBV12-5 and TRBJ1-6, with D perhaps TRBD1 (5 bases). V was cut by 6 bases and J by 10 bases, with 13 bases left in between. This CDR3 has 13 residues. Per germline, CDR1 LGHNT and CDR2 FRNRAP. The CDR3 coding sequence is TGTGCTAGTGGACTGGAGGGGAAATCACCCCTCCACTTT. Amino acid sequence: CASGLEGKSPLHF. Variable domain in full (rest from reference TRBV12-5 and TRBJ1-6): DARVTQTPRHKVTEMGQEVTMRCQPILGHNTVFWYRQTMMQGLELLAYFRNRAPLDDSGMPKDRFSAEMPDATLATLKIQPSEPRDSAVYFCASGLEGKSPLHFGNGTRLTVT.

The chain's CDR3 is CATSRDGGSSYNEQFF. The CDR3, as DNA: TGTGCCACCAGCAGAGATGGAGGGAGCTCCTACAATGAGCAGTTCTTC. This chain links TRBV15 with TRBJ2-1; D is perhaps TRBD2 (6 bases). CDR1 is LNHNV, CDR2 YYDKDF, per germline (reference sequence). The V end lost 0 bases, the J end lost 0 bases, and 9 bases lay between the germline ends. The CDR3 covers 16 residues.

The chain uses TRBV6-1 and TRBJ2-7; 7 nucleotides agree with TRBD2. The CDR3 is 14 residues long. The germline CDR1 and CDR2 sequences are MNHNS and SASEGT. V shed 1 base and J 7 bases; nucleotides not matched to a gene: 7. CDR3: CASSEGAPRGEQYF. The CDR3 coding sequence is TGTGCCAGCAGTGAAGGGGCCCCGCGGGGGGAGCAGTACTTC.

The DNA for the CDR3 is TGTGCCAGCAAAGGGCAGGCCGGACAAGAGACCCAGTACTTC. Its protein product is CASKGQAGQETQYF. This chain links TRBV2 with TRBJ2-5; no definite D call. The V gene's germline CDR1 is SNHLY and CDR2 FYNNEI. The CDR3 is 14 amino acids. V lost 7 bases and J lost 2, with 14 bases in between.

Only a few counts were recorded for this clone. The CDR3 nucleotides are TGTGCCAGCGGGACAGGGGGCGAAGTGGGTGAAAAACTGTTTTTT. Its protein product is CASGTGGEVGEKLFF. The J gene is TRBJ1-4, the V gene TRBV5-4; 12 nucleotides match TRBD1. V gave up 7 bases and J gave up 7 bases; unmatched junction bases: 8. The CDR3 runs 15 residues. Looked up from germline, CDR1 is SGHNT and CDR2 is YYREEE (reference sequence).

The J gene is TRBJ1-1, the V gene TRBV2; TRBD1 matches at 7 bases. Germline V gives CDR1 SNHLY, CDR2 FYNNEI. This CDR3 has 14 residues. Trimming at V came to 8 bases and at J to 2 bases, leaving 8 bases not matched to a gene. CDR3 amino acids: CASQAGTDNTEAFF. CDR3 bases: TGTGCCAGCCAAGCCGGGACAGACAACACTGAAGCTTTCTTT.

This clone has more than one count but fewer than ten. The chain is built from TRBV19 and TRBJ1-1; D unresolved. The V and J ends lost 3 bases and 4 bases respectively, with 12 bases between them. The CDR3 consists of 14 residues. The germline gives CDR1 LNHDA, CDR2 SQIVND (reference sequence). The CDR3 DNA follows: TGTGCCAGTAGTATTGTCAACTCTGGCACTGAAGCTTTCTTT. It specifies CASSIVNSGTEAFF.

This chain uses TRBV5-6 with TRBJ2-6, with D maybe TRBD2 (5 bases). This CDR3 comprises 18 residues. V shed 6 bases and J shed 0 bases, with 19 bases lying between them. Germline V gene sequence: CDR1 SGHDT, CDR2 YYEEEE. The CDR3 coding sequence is TGTGCCAGCAACCATACCGACTATAATTACTCTGGGGCCAACGTCCTGACTTTC. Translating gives CASNHTDYNYSGANVLTF.

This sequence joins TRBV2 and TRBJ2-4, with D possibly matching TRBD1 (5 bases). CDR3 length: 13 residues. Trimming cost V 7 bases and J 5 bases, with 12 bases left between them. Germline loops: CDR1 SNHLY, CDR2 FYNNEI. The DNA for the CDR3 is TGTGCCAGCACCACGGTGGGGCAAAACATTCAGTACTTC. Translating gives CASTTVGQNIQYF. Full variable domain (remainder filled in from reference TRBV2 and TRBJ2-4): EPEVTQTPSHQVTQMGQEVILRCVPISNHLYFYWYRQILGQKVEFLVSFYNNEISEKSEIFDDQFSVERPDGSNFTLKIRSTKLEDSAMYFCASTTVGQNIQYFGAGTRLSVL.

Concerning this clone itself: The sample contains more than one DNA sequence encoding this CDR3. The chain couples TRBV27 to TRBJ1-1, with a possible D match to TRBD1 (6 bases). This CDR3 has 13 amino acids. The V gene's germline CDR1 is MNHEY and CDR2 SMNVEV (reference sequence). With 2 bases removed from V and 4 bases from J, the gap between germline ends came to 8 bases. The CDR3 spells CASSLRGSTEAFF. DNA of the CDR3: TGTGCCAGCAGTTTAAGGGGGAGCACTGAAGCTTTCTTT.

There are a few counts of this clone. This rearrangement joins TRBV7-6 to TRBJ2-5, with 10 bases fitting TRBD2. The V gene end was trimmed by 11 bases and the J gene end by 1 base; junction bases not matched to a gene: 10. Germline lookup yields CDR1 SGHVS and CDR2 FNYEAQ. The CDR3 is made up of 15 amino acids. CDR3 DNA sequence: TGTGCCTCGCAAAGGGCTAGCGGGGGCCAAGAGACCCAGTACTTC. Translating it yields CASQRASGGQETQYF. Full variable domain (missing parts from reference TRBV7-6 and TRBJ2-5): GAGVSQSPRYKVTKRGQDVALRCDPISGHVSLYWYRQALGQGPEFLTYFNYEAQQDKSGLPNDRFSAERPEGSISTLTIQRTEQRDSAMYRCASQRASGGQETQYFGPGTRLLVL.

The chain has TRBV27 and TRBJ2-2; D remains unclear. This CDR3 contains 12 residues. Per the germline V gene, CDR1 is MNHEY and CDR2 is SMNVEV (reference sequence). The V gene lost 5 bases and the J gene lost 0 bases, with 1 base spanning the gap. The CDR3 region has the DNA TGTGCCAGCAGTACGAACACCGGGGAGCTGTTTTTT. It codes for CASSTNTGELFF.

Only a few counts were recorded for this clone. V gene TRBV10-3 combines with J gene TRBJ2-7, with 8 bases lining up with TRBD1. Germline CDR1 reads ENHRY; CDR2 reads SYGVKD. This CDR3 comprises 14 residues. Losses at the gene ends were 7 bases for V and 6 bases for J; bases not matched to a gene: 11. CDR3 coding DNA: TGTGCCATCACACCGGACAGGGCGCTTCTCGAGCAGTACTTC. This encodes CAITPDRALLEQYF.

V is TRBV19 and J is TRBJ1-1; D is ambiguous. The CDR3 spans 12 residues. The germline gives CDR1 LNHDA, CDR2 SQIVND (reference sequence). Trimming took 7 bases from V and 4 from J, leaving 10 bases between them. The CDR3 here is CASKGLFTEAFF. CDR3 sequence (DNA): TGTGCCAGTAAGGGCCTTTTCACTGAAGCTTTCTTT.

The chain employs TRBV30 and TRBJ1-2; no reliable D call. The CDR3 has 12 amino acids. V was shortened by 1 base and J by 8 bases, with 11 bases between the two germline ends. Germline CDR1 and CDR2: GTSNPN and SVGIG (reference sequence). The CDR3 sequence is CAWSEKSLGYTF. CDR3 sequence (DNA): TGTGCCTGGAGTGAGAAGTCGTTGGGCTACACCTTC.

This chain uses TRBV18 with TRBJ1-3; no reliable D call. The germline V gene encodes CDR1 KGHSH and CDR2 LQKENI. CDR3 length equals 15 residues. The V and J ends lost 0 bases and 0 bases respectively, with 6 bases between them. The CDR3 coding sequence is TGTGCCAGCTCACCACCTTCAGTCTCTGGAAACACCATATATTTT. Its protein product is CASSPPSVSGNTIYF.

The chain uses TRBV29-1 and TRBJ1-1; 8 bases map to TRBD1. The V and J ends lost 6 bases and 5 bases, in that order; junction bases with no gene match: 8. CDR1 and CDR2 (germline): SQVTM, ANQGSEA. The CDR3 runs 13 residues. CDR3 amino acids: CSVLQGVYTEAFF. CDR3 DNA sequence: TGCAGCGTCCTACAGGGGGTTTATACTGAAGCTTTCTTT.

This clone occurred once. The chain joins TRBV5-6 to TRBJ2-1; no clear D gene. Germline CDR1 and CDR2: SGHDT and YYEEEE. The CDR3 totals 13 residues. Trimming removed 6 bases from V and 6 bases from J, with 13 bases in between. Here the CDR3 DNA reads TGTGCCAGCACCTCCCTTCGGGTCAATGAGCAGTTCTTC. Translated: CASTSLRVNEQFF.

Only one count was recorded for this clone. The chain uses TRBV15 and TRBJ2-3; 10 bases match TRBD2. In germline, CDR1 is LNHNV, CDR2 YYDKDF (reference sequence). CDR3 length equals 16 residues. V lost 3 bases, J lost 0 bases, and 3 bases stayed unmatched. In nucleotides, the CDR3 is TGTGCCACCAGCAGTGGACTAGCGGTTAGCACAGATACGCAGTATTTT. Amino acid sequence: CATSSGLAVSTDTQYF. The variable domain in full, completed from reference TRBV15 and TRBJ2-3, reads DAMVIQNPRYQVTQFGKPVTLSCSQTLNHNVMYWYQQKSSQAPKLLFHYYDKDFNNEADTPDNFQSRRPNTSFCFLDIRSPGLGDTAMYLCATSSGLAVSTDTQYFGPGTRLTVL.

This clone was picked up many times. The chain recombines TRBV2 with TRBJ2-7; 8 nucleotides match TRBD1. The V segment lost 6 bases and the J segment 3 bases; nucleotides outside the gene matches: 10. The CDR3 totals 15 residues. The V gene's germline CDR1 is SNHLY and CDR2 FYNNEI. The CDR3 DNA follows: TGTGCCAGCAGGACCCAACAGGGGGGAGGCTACGAGCAGTACTTC. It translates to CASRTQQGGGYEQYF.

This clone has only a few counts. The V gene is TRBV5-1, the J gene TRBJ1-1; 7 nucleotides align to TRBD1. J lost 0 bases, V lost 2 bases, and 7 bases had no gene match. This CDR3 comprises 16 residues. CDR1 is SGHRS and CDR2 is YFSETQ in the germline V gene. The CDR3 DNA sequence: TGCGCCAGCAGCTTTCGACAGGGCATGATGAACACTGAAGCTTTCTTT. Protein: CASSFRQGMMNTEAFF.

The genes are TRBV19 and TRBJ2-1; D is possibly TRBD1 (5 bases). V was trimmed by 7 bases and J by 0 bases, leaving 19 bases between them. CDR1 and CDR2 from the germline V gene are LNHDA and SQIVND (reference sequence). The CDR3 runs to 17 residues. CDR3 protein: CASTNRAGHFSYNEQFF. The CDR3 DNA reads TGTGCCAGTACTAATAGGGCAGGGCACTTCTCCTACAATGAGCAGTTCTTC.

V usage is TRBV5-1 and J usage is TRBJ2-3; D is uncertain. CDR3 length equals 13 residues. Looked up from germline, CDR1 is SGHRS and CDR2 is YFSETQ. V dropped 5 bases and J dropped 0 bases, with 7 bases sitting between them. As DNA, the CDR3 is TGCGCCAGCAGTTCGGACAGCACAGATACGCAGTATTTT. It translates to CASSSDSTDTQYF.

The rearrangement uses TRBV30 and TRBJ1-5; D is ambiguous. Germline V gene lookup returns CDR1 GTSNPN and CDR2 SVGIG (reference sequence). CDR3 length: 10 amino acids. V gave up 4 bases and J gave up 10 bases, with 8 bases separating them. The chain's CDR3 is CAWIVSPQHF. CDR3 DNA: TGTGCCTGGATCGTCTCCCCCCAGCATTTT. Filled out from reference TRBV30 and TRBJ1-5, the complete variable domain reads SQTIHQWPATLVQPVGSPLSLECTVEGTSNPNLYWYRQAAGRGLQLLFYSVGIGQISSEVPQNLSASRPQDRQFILSSKKLLLSDSGFYLCAWIVSPQHFGDGTRLSIL.

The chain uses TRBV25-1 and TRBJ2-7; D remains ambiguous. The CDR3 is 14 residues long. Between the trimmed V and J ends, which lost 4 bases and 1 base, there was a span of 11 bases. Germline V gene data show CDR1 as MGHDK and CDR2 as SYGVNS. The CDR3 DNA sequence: TGTGCCAGCAGTGGGTGGGCGGAATCCTACGAGCAGTACTTC. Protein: CASSGWAESYEQYF.

CDR3 amino acids: CSVVRGNEAFF. For the CDR3, the DNA is TGCAGCGTTGTAAGGGGCAACGAAGCTTTCTTT. This chain connects TRBV29-1 to TRBJ1-1, with TRBD1 as a possible D gene (5 bases). Trimming stripped 4 bases from V and 8 bases from J, with 11 bases between. This CDR3 contains 11 residues. Germline V gives CDR1 SQVTM, CDR2 ANQGSEA.

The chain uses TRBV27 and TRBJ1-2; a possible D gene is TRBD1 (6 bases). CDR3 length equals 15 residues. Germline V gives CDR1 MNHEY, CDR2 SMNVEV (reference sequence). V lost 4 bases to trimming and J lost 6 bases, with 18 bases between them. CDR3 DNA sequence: TGTGCCAGCAGTTCCCTAGAAGGGGGGCGGAATGGCTACACCTTC. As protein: CASSSLEGGRNGYTF.

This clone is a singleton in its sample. The CDR3 DNA is TGTGCCAGCAGTTTATCCCCGGCTCGGACCGGGGAGCTGTTTTTT. It codes for CASSLSPARTGELFF. The chain combines TRBV27 with TRBJ2-2; D call uncertain. The germline V gene has CDR1 MNHEY and CDR2 SMNVEV (reference sequence). The ends were cut back, 0 bases at V and 5 bases at J, with 10 bases in the middle. The CDR3 is 15 amino acids.

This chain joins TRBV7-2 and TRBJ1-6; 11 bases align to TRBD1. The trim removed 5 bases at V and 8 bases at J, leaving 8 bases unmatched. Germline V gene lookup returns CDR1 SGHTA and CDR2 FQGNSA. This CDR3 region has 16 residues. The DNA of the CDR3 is TGTGCCAGCAGCGTTTATCCGGGACAGGGGGATTCACCCCTCCACTTT. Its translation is CASSVYPGQGDSPLHF.

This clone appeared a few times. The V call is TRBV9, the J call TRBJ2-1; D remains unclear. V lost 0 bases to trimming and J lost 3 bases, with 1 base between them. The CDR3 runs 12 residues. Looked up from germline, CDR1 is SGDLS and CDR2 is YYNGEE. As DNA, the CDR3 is TGTGCCAGCAGCGTAGACTACAATGAGCAGTTCTTC. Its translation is CASSVDYNEQFF. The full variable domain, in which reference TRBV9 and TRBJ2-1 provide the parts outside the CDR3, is DSGVTQTPKHLITATGQRVTLRCSPRSGDLSVYWYQQSLDQGLQFLIQYYNGEERAKGNILERFSAQQFPDLHSELNLSSLELGDSALYFCASSVDYNEQFFGPGTRLTVL.